Presented here are 25 T cell receptor beta chains from one specimen sequenced in a study of cytomegalovirus exposure and HLA in healthy donors. Clones were read by immunoSEQ multiplex PCR, and TCRdb kept only the in-frame ones, dropping some. The sample has hundreds of thousands of clones; around 78% are singletons. The sample comprised PBMCs. The receptors were gathered from a woman between 18 and 29 years old in good health and CMV-seronegative.

The V gene is TRBV6-5, the J gene TRBJ2-7; 11 bases match TRBD2. With V trimmed by 4 bases and J by 11 bases, 10 bases remained unmatched. Germline CDR1 reads MNHEY; CDR2 reads SVGAGI. This CDR3 contains 14 residues. This CDR3 reads CASSSPGLAETEYF. CDR3 in DNA: TGTGCCAGCAGTTCTCCGGGACTAGCGGAAACGGAGTACTTC.

V gene TRBV28 combines with J gene TRBJ2-7; TRBD1 matches at 8 bases. CDR3 size: 14 residues. Germline assignment: CDR1 MDHEN and CDR2 SYDVKM. V was clipped by 7 bases and J by 4 bases; unmatched bases: 9. CDR3 amino acids: CASMPRTGKYEQYF. CDR3 bases: TGTGCCAGCATGCCCCGGACAGGGAAGTACGAGCAGTACTTC.

In its sample, this clone was seen once. The rearrangement joins TRBV6-1 to TRBJ2-3, with D possibly matching TRBD2 (5 bases). Trimming cost V 0 bases and J 1 base, with 5 bases left between them. The CDR3 has 14 amino acids. Germline V gene sequence: CDR1 MNHNS, CDR2 SASEGT. The CDR3 is CASSEAGGTDTQYF. CDR3 sequence (DNA): TGTGCCAGCAGTGAAGCGGGAGGCACAGATACGCAGTATTTT.

This chain uses TRBV5-4 with TRBJ2-7; no clear D. V lost 1 base to trimming and J lost 4 bases, with 6 bases between them. CDR1 and CDR2 from the germline V gene are SGHNT and YYREEE (reference sequence). The CDR3 is 12 residues long. CDR3 sequence reads: CASSLLSYEQYF. CDR3 bases: TGTGCCAGCAGCTTGCTGAGTTACGAGCAGTACTTC.

The chain links TRBV9 to TRBJ2-3; no firm D call. Per germline, CDR1 SGDLS and CDR2 YYNGEE. V was shortened by 4 bases and J by 2 bases, with 8 bases between the two germline ends. The CDR3 runs 13 residues. The CDR3 DNA reads TGTGCCAGCAGCACCAGTCTCACAGATACGCAGTATTTT. It is translated as CASSTSLTDTQYF.

The chain couples TRBV6-1 to TRBJ1-1; TRBD1 agrees at 10 bases. The germline CDR1 and CDR2 sequences are MNHNS and SASEGT. Germline trimming cut 3 bases from V and 6 bases from J; bases unmatched to any gene: 4. This CDR3 region has 14 residues. The CDR3 region is CASSEGQGIAEAFF. CDR3 bases: TGTGCCAGCAGTGAGGGACAGGGGATCGCTGAAGCTTTCTTT.

This clone was counted a few times. J is TRBJ1-2 and V is TRBV19; TRBD1 might be the D (6 bases). The CDR3 runs 15 residues. The V and J ends lost 6 bases and 4 bases respectively, with 18 bases between them. Germline CDR1 reads LNHDA; CDR2 reads SQIVND (reference sequence). In nucleotides, the CDR3 is TGTGCCAGTAGACAGGGCCTGTCCGGAGGCTATGGCTACACCTTC. It yields the protein CASRQGLSGGYGYTF.

V and J are TRBV2 and TRBJ2-5, with a tentative D call TRBD1 (6 bases). The germline gives CDR1 SNHLY, CDR2 FYNNEI. Trimming removed 7 bases from V and 0 bases from J, with 21 bases in between. The CDR3 runs to 17 residues. The CDR3 region is CASTTPATGKYQETQYF. CDR3 sequence (DNA): TGTGCCAGCACCACCCCGGCGACAGGAAAGTACCAAGAGACCCAGTACTTC.

The chain couples TRBV4-1 to TRBJ2-7; 13 positions match TRBD2. The germline V gene encodes CDR1 MGHRA and CDR2 YSYEKL. The trim removed 4 bases at V and 7 bases at J, leaving 13 bases unmatched. This CDR3 comprises 17 residues. The CDR3 sequence is CASSLGPGLAGAREQYF. In DNA form, the CDR3 reads TGCGCCAGCAGCCTAGGCCCTGGACTAGCGGGAGCTCGGGAGCAGTACTTC.

The genes are TRBV7-9 and TRBJ2-2; D possibly corresponds to TRBD1 (5 bases). Germline CDR1 and CDR2: SEHNR and FQNEAQ (reference sequence). Trimming left V 5 bases short and J 1 base short, with 11 bases between. The length of the CDR3 is 15 residues. The CDR3 nucleotides read TGTGCCAGCAGCCGAAGTAGGGGGAACACCGGGGAGCTGTTTTTT. The encoded protein is CASSRSRGNTGELFF.

The chain recombines TRBV19 with TRBJ2-7; tentatively, D is TRBD2 (6 bases). This CDR3 comprises 16 residues. CDR1 and CDR2 from the germline V gene are LNHDA and SQIVND (reference sequence). V shed 4 bases and J shed 0 bases, with 16 bases lying between them. The CDR3, as DNA: TGTGCCAGTAGTAGAATGCCCGGGGGACTCTCCTACGAGCAGTACTTC. The encoded protein is CASSRMPGGLSYEQYF.

The chain employs TRBV7-6 and TRBJ2-7; 7 positions agree with TRBD2. Germline V CDR1 and CDR2: SGHVS, FNYEAQ. The junction had 17 bases not matched to a gene; V was cut back by 5 bases and J by 1 base. This CDR3 region has 18 residues. As DNA, the CDR3 is TGTGCCAGCAGCCGTATGGCGGGAGAGACCGTACCATCCTACGAGCAGTACTTC. Amino acids: CASSRMAGETVPSYEQYF.

This rearrangement joins TRBV28 to TRBJ2-3; D is possibly TRBD1 (7 bases). Germline V gives CDR1 MDHEN, CDR2 SYDVKM. V was cut by 4 bases and J by 6 bases, with 26 bases left in between. This CDR3 comprises 18 residues. CDR3: CASSSSKEGGQKSDTQYF. The CDR3 DNA is TGTGCCAGCAGTTCATCCAAAGAGGGGGGACAGAAGAGCGATACGCAGTATTTT.

The chain recombines TRBV20-1 with TRBJ2-2; D tentatively reads TRBD1 or TRBD2 (5 bases each). The CDR3 loop spans 10 amino acids. V dropped 2 bases and J dropped 16 bases, with 11 bases sitting between them. Germline CDR1 DFQATT, CDR2 SNEGSKA (reference sequence). In DNA form, the CDR3 reads TGCAGTGCTAGAAACCCTGGGACGTTTTTT. Amino acids: CSARNPGTFF.

The chain recombines TRBV28 with TRBJ1-1; tentative D call: TRBD1 (5 bases). The germline CDR1 and CDR2 sequences are MDHEN and SYDVKM. With 10 bases removed from V and 0 bases from J, the gap between germline ends came to 15 bases. The CDR3 has 14 residues. CDR3: CATGGGGMNTEAFF. The CDR3, as DNA: TGTGCCACCGGCGGCGGGGGGATGAACACTGAAGCTTTCTTT.

The V and J genes are TRBV5-4 and TRBJ1-2, with D possibly matching TRBD1 (5 bases). This CDR3 region has 15 residues. V lost 0 bases, J lost 6 bases, and 15 bases lay in between. Per the germline V gene, CDR1 is SGHNT and CDR2 is YYREEE (reference sequence). The CDR3 DNA reads as TGTGCCAGCAGCTTGGCCGGGACGCCCGGGCATGGCTACACCTTC. Translating it yields CASSLAGTPGHGYTF.

This sequence joins TRBV28 and TRBJ1-5, with D perhaps TRBD1 (6 bases). Germline lookup yields CDR1 MDHEN and CDR2 SYDVKM. V lost 4 bases, J lost 0 bases, and 10 bases lay in between. This CDR3 spans 15 amino acids. As DNA, the CDR3 is TGTGCCAGCAGTTATGGGACAATTAGCAATCAGCCCCAGCATTTT. Its translation is CASSYGTISNQPQHF.

V is TRBV7-9 and J is TRBJ1-1; weak D call: TRBD1 (5 bases). V shed 6 bases and J shed 1 base, with 12 bases lying between them. Per the germline V gene, CDR1 is SEHNR and CDR2 is FQNEAQ (reference sequence). The CDR3 consists of 14 residues. This chain's CDR3 is CASSPSRGNTEAFF. CDR3 sequence (DNA): TGTGCCAGCAGTCCATCAAGGGGGAACACTGAAGCTTTCTTT.

The chain links TRBV29-1 to TRBJ2-5, with D uncertain. The CDR3 extends over 12 amino acids. Deletions cut 3 bases from V and 2 bases from J, with 7 bases between. The germline gives CDR1 SQVTM, CDR2 ANQGSEA. The CDR3, as DNA: TGCAGCGTTGACAGCCTGCAAGAGACCCAGTACTTC. Its translation: CSVDSLQETQYF.

The J gene is TRBJ1-2, the V gene TRBV5-1; 12 bases match TRBD1. The germline V gene has CDR1 SGHRS and CDR2 YFSETQ. The trim removed 4 bases at V and 5 bases at J, leaving 6 bases unmatched. This CDR3 spans 15 amino acids. The DNA for the CDR3 is TGCGCCAGCAGCCTCCGGGACAGGGGGCTTTATGGCTACACCTTC. Its translation is CASSLRDRGLYGYTF.

The genes are TRBV5-8 and TRBJ2-3, with 8 bases lining up with TRBD2. The germline V gene encodes CDR1 SGHTS and CDR2 YDEGEE. This CDR3 has 16 residues. Trimming at V came to 3 bases and at J to 2 bases, leaving 8 bases not matched to a gene. Here the CDR3 DNA reads TGTGCCAGCAGCTCGTTACTAGCGGTAGCCACAGATACGCAGTATTTT. This encodes CASSSLLAVATDTQYF.

The V call is TRBV7-8, the J call TRBJ2-6; D call uncertain. V was trimmed by 2 bases and J by 1 base, leaving 15 bases between them. There are 18 residues in the CDR3. The germline CDR1 and CDR2 sequences are SGHVS and FQNEAQ. The CDR3 spells CASSLQVETFSGANVLTF. The CDR3 DNA follows: TGTGCCAGCAGCTTACAGGTTGAGACTTTTTCTGGGGCCAACGTCCTGACTTTC.

This rearrangement joins TRBV5-1 to TRBJ2-7; 13 bases match TRBD2. The germline V gene encodes CDR1 SGHRS and CDR2 YFSETQ. The V and J ends lost 5 bases and 2 bases, in that order; junction bases with no gene match: 7. There are 16 residues in the CDR3. The CDR3 sequence: CASRPGGTSGAYEQYF. For the CDR3, the DNA is TGCGCCAGCAGGCCAGGGGGGACTAGCGGGGCCTACGAGCAGTACTTC.

This clone has just a few counts. The rearrangement uses TRBV18 and TRBJ1-1; D might be TRBD1 (6 bases). The CDR3 contains 13 residues. V shed 3 bases and J shed 2 bases, with 7 bases lying between them. Germline V gene lookup returns CDR1 KGHSH and CDR2 LQKENI. CDR3 sequence reads: CASSPTGNTEAFF. The DNA for the CDR3 is TGTGCCAGCTCACCGACAGGAAACACTGAAGCTTTCTTT. The entire variable domain, with the rest obtained from reference TRBV18 and TRBJ1-1, is as follows: NAGVMQNPRHLVRRRGQEARLRCSPMKGHSHVYWYRQLPEEGLKFMVYLQKENIIDESGMPKERFSAEFPKEGPSILRIQQVVRGDSAAYFCASSPTGNTEAFFGQGTRLTVV.

Sample share makes this clone medium-sized. The chain is built from TRBV7-3 and TRBJ2-2; D is undetermined. Germline CDR1 reads SGHTA; CDR2 reads FQGTGA. The CDR3 is made up of 12 amino acids. Trimming removed 5 bases at V and 3 bases at J, with 4 bases between. The CDR3 protein is CASSPDTGELFF. The CDR3 coding sequence is TGTGCCAGCAGCCCAGACACCGGGGAGCTGTTTTTT.